This T cell receptor (beta chain) is drawn from a study of tumor and adjacent non-tumor tissue in lung cancer. Study observations and caveats: Patients with more diverse tumor TCRs had worse survival. Tumor tissue had significantly higher TCR diversity than normal lung.

This sample's RNA came from whole unsorted tissue. Donors were chemotherapy-naive, newly diagnosed lung cancer surgical patients in China, August–late 2014. Three rounds of nested PCR, following a modified ARM-PCR protocol, produced the TCRbeta library. In TCRdb, the multiplex PCR reads were re-called with MiXCR into one record per CDR3 protein. The table records about 200,000 distinct CDR3 sequences, roughly 70% of them present only once. Germline V gene lookup returns CDR1 MNHNY and CDR2 SVGAGI (reference sequence). This CDR3 has 14 residues. Trimming took 5 bases from V and 1 from J; bases not matched to a gene: 2. Regarding this clonotype: Its antigen remains unidentified. This may come from a read error, since a much larger clone is one base off. A read error is likely, as this CDR3 ends without the conserved phenylalanine or tryptophan.

The chain is built from TRBV6-6 and TRBJ1-5, with 7 bases identical to TRBD1. Sequencing was performed on lung tumor tissue. This clonotype was obtained from a man between 60 and 75 years old with non-small cell lung cancer. CDR3 nucleotide sequence: TGTGCCAGCAGTCGGACAGGAAGCAATCAGCCCCAGCATTAT. The encoded protein is CASSRTGSNQPQHY.